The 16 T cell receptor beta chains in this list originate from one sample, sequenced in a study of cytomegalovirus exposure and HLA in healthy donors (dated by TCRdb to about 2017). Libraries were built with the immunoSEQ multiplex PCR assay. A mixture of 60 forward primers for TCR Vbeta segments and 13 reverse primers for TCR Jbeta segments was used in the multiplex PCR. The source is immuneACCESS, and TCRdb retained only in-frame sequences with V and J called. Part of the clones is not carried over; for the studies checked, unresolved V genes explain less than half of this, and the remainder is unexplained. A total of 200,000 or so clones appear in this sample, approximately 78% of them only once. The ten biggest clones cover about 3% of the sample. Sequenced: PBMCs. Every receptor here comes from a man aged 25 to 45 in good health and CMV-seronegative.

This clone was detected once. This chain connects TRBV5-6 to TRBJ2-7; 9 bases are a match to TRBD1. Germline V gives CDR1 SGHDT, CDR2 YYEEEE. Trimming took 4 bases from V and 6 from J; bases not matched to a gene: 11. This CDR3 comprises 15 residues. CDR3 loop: CASSKYRGQLREQYF. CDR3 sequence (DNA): TGTGCCAGCAGCAAATACAGGGGGCAGCTACGCGAGCAGTACTTC.

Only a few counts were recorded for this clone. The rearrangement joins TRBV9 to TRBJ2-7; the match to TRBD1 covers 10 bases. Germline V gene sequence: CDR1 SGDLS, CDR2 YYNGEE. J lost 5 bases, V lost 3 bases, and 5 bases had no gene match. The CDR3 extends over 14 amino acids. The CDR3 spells CASSDGTGVDEQYF. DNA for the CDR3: TGTGCCAGCAGCGACGGGACAGGGGTCGACGAGCAGTACTTC.

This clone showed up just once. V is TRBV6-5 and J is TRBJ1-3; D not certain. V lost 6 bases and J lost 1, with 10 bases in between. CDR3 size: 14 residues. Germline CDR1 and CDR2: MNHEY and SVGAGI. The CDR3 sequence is CASRGGNSGNTIYF. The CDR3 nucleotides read TGTGCCAGCAGGGGAGGGAATTCTGGAAACACCATATATTTT.

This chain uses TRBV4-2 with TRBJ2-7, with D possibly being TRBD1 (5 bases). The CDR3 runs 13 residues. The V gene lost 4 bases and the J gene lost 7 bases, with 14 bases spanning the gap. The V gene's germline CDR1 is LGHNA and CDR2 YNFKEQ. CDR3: CASSLGRSDEQYF. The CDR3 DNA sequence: TGTGCCAGCAGCCTGGGGCGGAGCGATGAGCAGTACTTC.

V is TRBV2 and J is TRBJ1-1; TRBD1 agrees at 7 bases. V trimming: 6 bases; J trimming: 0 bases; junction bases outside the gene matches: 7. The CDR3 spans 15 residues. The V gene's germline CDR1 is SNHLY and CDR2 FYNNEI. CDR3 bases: TGTGCCAGCAGAGTCGTAGGGACAGTGAACACTGAAGCTTTCTTT. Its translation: CASRVVGTVNTEAFF.

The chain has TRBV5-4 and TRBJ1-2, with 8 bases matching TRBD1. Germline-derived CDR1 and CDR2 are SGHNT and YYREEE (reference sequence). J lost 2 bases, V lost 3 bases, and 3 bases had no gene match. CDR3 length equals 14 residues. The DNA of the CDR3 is TGTGCCAGCAGCTCGAGGACAGGGAACTATGGCTACACCTTC. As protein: CASSSRTGNYGYTF.

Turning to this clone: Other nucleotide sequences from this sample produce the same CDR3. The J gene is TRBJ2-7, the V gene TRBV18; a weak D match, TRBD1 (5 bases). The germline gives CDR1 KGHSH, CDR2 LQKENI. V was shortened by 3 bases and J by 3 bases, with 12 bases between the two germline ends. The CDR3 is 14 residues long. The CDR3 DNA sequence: TGTGCCAGCTCACCTCGGCAGGGAATCTACGAGCAGTACTTC. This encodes CASSPRQGIYEQYF. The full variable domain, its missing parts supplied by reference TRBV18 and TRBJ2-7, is NAGVMQNPRHLVRRRGQEARLRCSPMKGHSHVYWYRQLPEEGLKFMVYLQKENIIDESGMPKERFSAEFPKEGPSILRIQQVVRGDSAAYFCASSPRQGIYEQYFGPGTRLTVT.

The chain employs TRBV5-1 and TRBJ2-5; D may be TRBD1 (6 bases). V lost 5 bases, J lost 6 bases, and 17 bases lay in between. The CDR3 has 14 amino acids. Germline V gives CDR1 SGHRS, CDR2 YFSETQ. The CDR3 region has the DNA TGCGCCAGCAGTAATCAGGGGCCTGGGAAGACCCAGTACTTC. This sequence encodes CASSNQGPGKTQYF.

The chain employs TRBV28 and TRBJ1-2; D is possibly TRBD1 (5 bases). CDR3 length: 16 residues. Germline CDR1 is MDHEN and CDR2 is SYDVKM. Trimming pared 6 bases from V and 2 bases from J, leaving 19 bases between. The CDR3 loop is CASSPGGRNANYGYTF. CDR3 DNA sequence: TGTGCCAGCAGCCCCGGGGGGAGGAACGCCAACTATGGCTACACCTTC.

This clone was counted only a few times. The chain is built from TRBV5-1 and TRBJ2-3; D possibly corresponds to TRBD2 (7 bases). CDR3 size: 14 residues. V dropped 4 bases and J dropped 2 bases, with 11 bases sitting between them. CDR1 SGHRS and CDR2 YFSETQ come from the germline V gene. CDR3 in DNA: TGCGCCAGCAGCGGACGGGGGGCCACAGATACGCAGTATTTT. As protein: CASSGRGATDTQYF. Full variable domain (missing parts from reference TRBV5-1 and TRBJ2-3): KAGVTQTPRYLIKTRGQQVTLSCSPISGHRSVSWYQQTPGQGLQFLFEYFSETQRNKGNFPGRFSGRQFSNSRSEMNVSTLELGDSALYLCASSGRGATDTQYFGPGTRLTVL.

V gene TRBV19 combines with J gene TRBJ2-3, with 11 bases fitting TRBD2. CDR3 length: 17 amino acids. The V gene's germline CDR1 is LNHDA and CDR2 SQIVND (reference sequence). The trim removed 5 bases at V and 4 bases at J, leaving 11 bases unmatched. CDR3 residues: CASSGQRTSGRADTQYF. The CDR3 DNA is TGTGCCAGTAGTGGACAACGGACTAGCGGGCGGGCAGATACGCAGTATTTT.

DNA of the CDR3: TGTGCCAGCAGCGACATAATCCCTCCCTACGAGCAGTACTTC. It specifies CASSDIIPPYEQYF. The chain couples TRBV6-6 to TRBJ2-7; the D is unclear. Germline values: CDR1 MNHNY, CDR2 SVGAGI (reference sequence). V was clipped by 6 bases and J by 2 bases, with 14 bases between them. This CDR3 spans 14 amino acids.

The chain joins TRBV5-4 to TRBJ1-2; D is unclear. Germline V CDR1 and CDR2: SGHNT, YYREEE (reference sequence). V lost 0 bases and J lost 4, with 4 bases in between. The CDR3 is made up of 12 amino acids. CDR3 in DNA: TGTGCCAGCAGCTTGGACAGCTATGGCTACACCTTC. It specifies CASSLDSYGYTF. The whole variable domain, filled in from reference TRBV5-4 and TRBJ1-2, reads ETGVTQSPTHLIKTRGQQVTLRCSSQSGHNTVSWYQQALGQGPQFIFQYYREEENGRGNFPPRFSGLQFPNYSSELNVNALELDDSALYLCASSLDSYGYTFGSGTRLTVV.

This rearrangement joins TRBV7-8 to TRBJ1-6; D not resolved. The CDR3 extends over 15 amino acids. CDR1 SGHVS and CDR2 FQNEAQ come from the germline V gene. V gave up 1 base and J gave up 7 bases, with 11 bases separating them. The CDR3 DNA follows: TGTGCCAGCAGCTTAGAGTTATCGAGGAATTCACCCCTCCACTTT. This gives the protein CASSLELSRNSPLHF.

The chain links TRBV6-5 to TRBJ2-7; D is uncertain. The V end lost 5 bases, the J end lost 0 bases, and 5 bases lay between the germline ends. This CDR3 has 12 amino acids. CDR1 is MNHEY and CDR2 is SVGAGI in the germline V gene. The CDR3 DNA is TGTGCCAGCAGTGGGCCCTCCTACGAGCAGTACTTC. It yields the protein CASSGPSYEQYF.

The CDR3 DNA sequence: TGTGCCAGCAGTTTCGACAGGGGTAATGGCTACACCTTC. The encoded protein is CASSFDRGNGYTF. The V call is TRBV7-9, the J call TRBJ1-2; 8 bases are shared with TRBD1. The J segment lost 6 bases and the V segment lost 6 bases, leaving 6 bases of the junction unmatched. Germline V CDR1 and CDR2: SEHNR, FQNEAQ (reference sequence). The CDR3 spans 13 residues. The variable domain in full, completed from reference TRBV7-9 and TRBJ1-2, reads DTGVSQNPRHKITKRGQNVTFRCDPISEHNRLYWYRQTLGQGPEFLTYFQNEAQLEKSRLLSDRFSAERPKGSFSTLEIQRTEQGDSAMYLCASSFDRGNGYTFGSGTRLTVV.